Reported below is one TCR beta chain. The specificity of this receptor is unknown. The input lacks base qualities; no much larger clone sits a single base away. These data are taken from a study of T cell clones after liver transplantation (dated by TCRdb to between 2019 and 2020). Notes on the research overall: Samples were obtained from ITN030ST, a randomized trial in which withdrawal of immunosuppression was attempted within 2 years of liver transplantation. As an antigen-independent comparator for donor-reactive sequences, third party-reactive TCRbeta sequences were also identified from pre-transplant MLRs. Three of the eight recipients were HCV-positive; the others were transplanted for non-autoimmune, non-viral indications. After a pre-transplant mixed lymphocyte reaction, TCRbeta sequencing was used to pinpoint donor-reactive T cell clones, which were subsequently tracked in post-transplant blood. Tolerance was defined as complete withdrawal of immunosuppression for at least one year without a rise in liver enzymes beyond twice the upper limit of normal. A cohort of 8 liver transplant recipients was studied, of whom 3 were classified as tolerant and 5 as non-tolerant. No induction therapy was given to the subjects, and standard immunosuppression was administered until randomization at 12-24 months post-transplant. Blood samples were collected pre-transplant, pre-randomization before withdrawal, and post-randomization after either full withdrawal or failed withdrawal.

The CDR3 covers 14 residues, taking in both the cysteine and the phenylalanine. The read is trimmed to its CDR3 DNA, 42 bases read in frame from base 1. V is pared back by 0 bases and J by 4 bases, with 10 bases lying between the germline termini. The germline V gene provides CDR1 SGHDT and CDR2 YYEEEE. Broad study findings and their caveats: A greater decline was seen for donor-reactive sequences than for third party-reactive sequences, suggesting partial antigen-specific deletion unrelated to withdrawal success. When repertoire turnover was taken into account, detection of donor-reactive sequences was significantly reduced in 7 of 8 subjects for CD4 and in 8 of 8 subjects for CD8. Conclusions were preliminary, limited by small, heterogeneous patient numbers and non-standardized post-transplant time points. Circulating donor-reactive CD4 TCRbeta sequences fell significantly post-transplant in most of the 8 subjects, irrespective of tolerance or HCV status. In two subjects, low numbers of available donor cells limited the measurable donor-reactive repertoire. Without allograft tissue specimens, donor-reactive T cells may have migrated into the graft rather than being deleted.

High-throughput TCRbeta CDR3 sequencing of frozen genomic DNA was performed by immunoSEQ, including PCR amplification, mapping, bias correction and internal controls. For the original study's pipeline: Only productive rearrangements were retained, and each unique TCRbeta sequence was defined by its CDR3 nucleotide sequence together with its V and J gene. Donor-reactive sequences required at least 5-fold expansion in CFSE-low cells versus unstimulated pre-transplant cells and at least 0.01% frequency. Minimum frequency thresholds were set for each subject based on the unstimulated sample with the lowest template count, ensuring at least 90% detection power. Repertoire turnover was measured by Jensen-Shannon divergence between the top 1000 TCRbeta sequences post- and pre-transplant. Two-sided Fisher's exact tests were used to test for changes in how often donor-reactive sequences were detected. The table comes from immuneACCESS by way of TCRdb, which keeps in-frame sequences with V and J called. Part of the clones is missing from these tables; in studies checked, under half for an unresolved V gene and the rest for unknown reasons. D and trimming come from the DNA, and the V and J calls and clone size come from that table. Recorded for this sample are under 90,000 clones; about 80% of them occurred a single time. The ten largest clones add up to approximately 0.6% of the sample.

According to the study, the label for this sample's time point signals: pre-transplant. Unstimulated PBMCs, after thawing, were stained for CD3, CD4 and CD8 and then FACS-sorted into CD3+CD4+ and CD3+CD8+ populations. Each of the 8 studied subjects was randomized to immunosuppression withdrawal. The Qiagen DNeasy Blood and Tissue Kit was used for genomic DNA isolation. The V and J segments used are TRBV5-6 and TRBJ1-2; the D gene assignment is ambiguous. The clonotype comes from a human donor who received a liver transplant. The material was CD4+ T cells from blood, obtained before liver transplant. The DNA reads TGTGCCAGCAGCTTGGCCCGACTCTCCTATGGCTACACCTTC. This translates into CASSLARLSYGYTF.